Below are 11 T cell receptor beta chains sequenced from a single sample in a study of blood T cells in healthy people across ages. Next came a second PCR, run for 7 to 11 cycles, which used a sample-barcoded 5' primer along with a J-beta primer mix. MiXCR was run by TCRdb on the 5' RACE reads, yielding one entry per CDR3 protein. Of 1.5 million to 2 million distinct CDR3 sequences in the sample, around 42% were seen once. Source material: blood. The source of these receptors is a human donor in good health.

In its sample, this clonotype was seen a few times. The chain joins TRBV9 to TRBJ1-1; D is undetermined. Germline V gene lookup returns CDR1 SGDLS and CDR2 YYNGEE. V shed 4 bases and J shed 3 bases, with 7 bases lying between them. This CDR3 is 12 amino acids long. The CDR3 loop is CASSTEHTEAFF. DNA of the CDR3: TGTGCCAGCAGCACGGAACACACTGAAGCTTTCTTT.

The chain carries TRBV7-9 and TRBJ1-6; D is unresolved. The germline V and J ends were trimmed by 1 base and 9 bases, with 16 bases remaining between them. Per the germline V gene, CDR1 is SEHNR and CDR2 is FQNEAQ (reference sequence). The CDR3 runs to 16 residues. The DNA for the CDR3 is TGTGCCAGCAGCTTAGGTGGCGGTCTGGACGGTTCACCCCTCCACTTT. The encoded protein is CASSLGGGLDGSPLHF.

About this clonotype: A read error may produce the germline difference seen at one junction end. The J gene is TRBJ1-2, the V gene TRBV20-1, with D tentatively TRBD1 (5 bases). CDR3 length equals 12 residues. CDR1 is DFQATT, CDR2 SNEGSKA, per germline (reference sequence). The DNA for the CDR3 is TGCAGTGCTAATAGGGGCAACTATGGCTGCACCTTC. Translation: CSANRGNYGCTF.

This clonotype has a handful of counts. The gene calls are TRBV7-2 and TRBJ1-5, with 7 positions matching TRBD1. The CDR3 has 14 residues. The V and J ends lost 1 base and 4 bases, in that order; junction bases with no gene match: 1. CDR1 is SGHTA and CDR2 is FQGNSA in the germline V gene. CDR3 sequence (DNA): TGTGCCAGCAGCTTAGAGACAGGGAATCAGCCCCAGCATTTT. Protein: CASSLETGNQPQHF.

The chain links TRBV10-3 to TRBJ2-3; 10 bases fit TRBD1. The V and J ends lost 3 bases and 5 bases, in that order; junction bases with no gene match: 5. Per germline, CDR1 ENHRY and CDR2 SYGVKD. The CDR3 contains 15 residues. The CDR3 loop reads CAISERQGAEDTQYF. As DNA, the CDR3 is TGTGCCATCAGTGAACGACAGGGGGCCGAAGATACGCAGTATTTT.

This clonotype was counted between two and nine times. The DNA of the CDR3 is TGTGCCAGCAGTGAAGATTGGGGTATGAACACTGAAGCTTTCTTT. This translates into CASSEDWGMNTEAFF. This chain connects TRBV6-1 to TRBJ1-1; D remains unclear. This CDR3 spans 15 amino acids. The V end was cut by 1 base, the J end by 0 bases, with 9 bases between. CDR1 and CDR2 from the germline V gene are MNHNS and SASEGT.

The rearrangement joins TRBV4-2 to TRBJ2-7, with 12 bases aligning to TRBD1. Germline V gene lookup returns CDR1 LGHNA and CDR2 YNFKEQ. The CDR3 loop spans 15 amino acids. V trimming: 3 bases; J trimming: 7 bases; junction bases outside the gene matches: 7. Written as DNA, the CDR3 is TGTGCCAGCAGCCAGGGGACAGGGGGCTTTTGGGAGCAGTACTTC. Its translation is CASSQGTGGFWEQYF.

This clonotype was seen only a few times. The chain employs TRBV25-1 and TRBJ1-5, with D possibly matching TRBD1 (6 bases). The CDR3 is made up of 14 amino acids. V lost 4 bases, J lost 7 bases, and 14 bases lay in between. Per the germline V gene, CDR1 is MGHDK and CDR2 is SYGVNS. The CDR3: CASSVEEGDQPQHF. CDR3 DNA sequence: TGTGCCAGCAGTGTCGAGGAGGGGGACCAGCCCCAGCATTTT. The whole variable domain, filled in from reference TRBV25-1 and TRBJ1-5, reads EADIYQTPRYLVIGTGKKITLECSQTMGHDKMYWYQQDPGMELHLIHYSYGVNSTEKGDLSSESTVSRIRTEHFPLTLESARPSHTSQYLCASSVEEGDQPQHFGDGTRLSIL.

The chain uses TRBV5-1 and TRBJ1-5; D perhaps matches TRBD1 (5 bases). The CDR3 is made up of 14 amino acids. Germline CDR1 is SGHRS and CDR2 is YFSETQ. Trimming shortened V by 5 bases and J by 3 bases, and 12 bases separated the two germline ends. CDR3 in amino acids: CASRPDSSNQPQHF. CDR3 nucleotide sequence: TGCGCCAGCAGACCTGACAGCTCCAATCAGCCCCAGCATTTT.

This clonotype was counted only a few times. The chain links TRBV20-1 to TRBJ1-2; 7 bases agree with TRBD1. CDR3 size: 17 residues. Trimming at V came to 0 bases and at J to 6 bases, leaving 16 bases not matched to a gene. Germline values: CDR1 DFQATT, CDR2 SNEGSKA (reference sequence). The CDR3 nucleotides read TGCAGTGCTAGAGATATTGACAGGGTCAGGCTGGGGGATGGCTACACCTTC. Translation gives CSARDIDRVRLGDGYTF.

This clonotype was observed a handful of times. The chain combines TRBV7-9 with TRBJ2-5; 12 positions agree with TRBD1. The CDR3 spans 15 residues. The V segment lost 4 bases and the J segment 3 bases; nucleotides outside the gene matches: 3. The V gene's germline CDR1 is SEHNR and CDR2 FQNEAQ (reference sequence). The DNA of the CDR3 is TGTGCCAGCAGCTCCGGGACAGGGGGCAAAGAGACCCAGTACTTC. This encodes CASSSGTGGKETQYF.